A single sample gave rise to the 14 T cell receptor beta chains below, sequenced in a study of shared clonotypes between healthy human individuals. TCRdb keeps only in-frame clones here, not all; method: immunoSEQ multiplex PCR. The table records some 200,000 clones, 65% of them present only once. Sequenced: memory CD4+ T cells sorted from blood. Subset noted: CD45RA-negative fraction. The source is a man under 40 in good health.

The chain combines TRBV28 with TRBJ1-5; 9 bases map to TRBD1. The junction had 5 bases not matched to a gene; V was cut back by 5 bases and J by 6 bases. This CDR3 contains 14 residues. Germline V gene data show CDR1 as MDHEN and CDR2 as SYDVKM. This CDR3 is CASSPDRGTQPQHF. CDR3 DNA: TGTGCCAGCAGTCCGGACAGGGGAACTCAGCCCCAGCATTTT.

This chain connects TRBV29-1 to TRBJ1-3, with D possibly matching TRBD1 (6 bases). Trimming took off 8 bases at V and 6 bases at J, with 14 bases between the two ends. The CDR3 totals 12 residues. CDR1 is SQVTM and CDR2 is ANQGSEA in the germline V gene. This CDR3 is CSFLGGSNTIYF. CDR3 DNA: TGCAGCTTCCTAGGGGGGTCAAACACCATATATTTT.

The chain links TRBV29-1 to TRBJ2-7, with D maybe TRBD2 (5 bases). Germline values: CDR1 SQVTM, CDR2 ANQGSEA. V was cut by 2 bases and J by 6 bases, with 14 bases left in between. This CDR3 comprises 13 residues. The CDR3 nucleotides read TGCAGCGTTGAATATAGGTTCGGAGGCGAGCAGTACTTC. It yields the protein CSVEYRFGGEQYF.

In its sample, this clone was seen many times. DNA of the CDR3: TGTGCCAGCAGCAAAGTATTCCAGGACAGGGTAGCCGATCAGCCCCAGCATTTT. It encodes CASSKVFQDRVADQPQHF. The V gene is TRBV21-1, the J gene TRBJ1-5; TRBD1, the D gene given by the table, was not confirmed from the DNA. TRBV21-1 is reported as a pseudogene. This CDR3 spans 18 amino acids.

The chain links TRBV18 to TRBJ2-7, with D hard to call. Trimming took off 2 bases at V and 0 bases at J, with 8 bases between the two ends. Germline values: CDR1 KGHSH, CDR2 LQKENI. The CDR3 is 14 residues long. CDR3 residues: CASSPFVSSYEQYF. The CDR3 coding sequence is TGTGCCAGCTCACCATTTGTCAGCTCCTACGAGCAGTACTTC.

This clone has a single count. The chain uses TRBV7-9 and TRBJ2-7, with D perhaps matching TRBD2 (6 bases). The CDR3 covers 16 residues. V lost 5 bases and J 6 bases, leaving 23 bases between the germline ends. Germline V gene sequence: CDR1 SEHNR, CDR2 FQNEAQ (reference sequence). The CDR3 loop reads CASSPTIWEDRGEQYF. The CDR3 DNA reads TGTGCCAGCAGCCCAACGATCTGGGAGGACCGGGGCGAGCAGTACTTC.

The CDR3 sequence is CASSPGSGYGYTF. The CDR3, as DNA: TGTGCCAGCTCACCAGGGTCTGGCTATGGCTACACCTTC. This chain connects TRBV18 to TRBJ1-2; no reliable D call. Trimming left V 2 bases short and J 4 bases short, with 8 bases between. CDR1 and CDR2 (germline): KGHSH, LQKENI. The CDR3 is made up of 13 amino acids. Drawing the rest from reference TRBV18 and TRBJ1-2, the complete variable domain is NAGVMQNPRHLVRRRGQEARLRCSPMKGHSHVYWYRQLPEEGLKFMVYLQKENIIDESGMPKERFSAEFPKEGPSILRIQQVVRGDSAAYFCASSPGSGYGYTFGSGTRLTVV.

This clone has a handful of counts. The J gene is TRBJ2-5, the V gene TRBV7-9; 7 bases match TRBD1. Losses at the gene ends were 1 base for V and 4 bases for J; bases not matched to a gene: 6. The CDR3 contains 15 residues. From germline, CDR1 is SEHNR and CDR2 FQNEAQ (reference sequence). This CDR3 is CASSLVTGLGETQYF. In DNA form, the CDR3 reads TGTGCCAGCAGCTTAGTGACAGGGTTGGGAGAGACCCAGTACTTC.

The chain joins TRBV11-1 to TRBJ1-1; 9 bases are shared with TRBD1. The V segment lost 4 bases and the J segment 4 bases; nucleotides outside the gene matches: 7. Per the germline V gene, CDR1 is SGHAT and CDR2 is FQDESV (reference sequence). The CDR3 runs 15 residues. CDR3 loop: CASSSQGAVGTEAFF. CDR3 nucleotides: TGTGCCAGCAGCTCACAGGGGGCGGTCGGCACTGAAGCTTTCTTT.

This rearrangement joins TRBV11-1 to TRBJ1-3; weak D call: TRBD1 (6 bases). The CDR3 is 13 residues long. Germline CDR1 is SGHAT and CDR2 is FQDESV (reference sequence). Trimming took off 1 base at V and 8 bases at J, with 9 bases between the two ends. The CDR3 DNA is TGTGCCAGCAGCTTAGTTTCAGGGGACACCATATATTTT. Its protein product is CASSLVSGDTIYF.

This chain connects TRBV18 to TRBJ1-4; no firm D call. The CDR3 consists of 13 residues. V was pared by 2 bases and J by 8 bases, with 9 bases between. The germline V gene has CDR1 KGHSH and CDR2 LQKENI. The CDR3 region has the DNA TGTGCCAGCTCACCAACCTACGCCGAAAAACTGTTTTTT. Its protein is CASSPTYAEKLFF.

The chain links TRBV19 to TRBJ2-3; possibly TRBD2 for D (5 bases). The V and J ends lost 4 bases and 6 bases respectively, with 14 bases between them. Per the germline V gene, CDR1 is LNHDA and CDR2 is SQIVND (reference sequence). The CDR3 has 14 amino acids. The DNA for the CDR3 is TGTGCCAGTAGTACAGAGGGTTATGACGATACGCAGTATTTT. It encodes CASSTEGYDDTQYF.

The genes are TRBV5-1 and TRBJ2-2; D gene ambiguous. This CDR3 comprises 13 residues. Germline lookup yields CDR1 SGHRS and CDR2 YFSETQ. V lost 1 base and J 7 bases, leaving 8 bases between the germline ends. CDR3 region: CASSLRVDGELFF. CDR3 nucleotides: TGCGCCAGCAGCTTGCGTGTTGACGGGGAGCTGTTTTTT.

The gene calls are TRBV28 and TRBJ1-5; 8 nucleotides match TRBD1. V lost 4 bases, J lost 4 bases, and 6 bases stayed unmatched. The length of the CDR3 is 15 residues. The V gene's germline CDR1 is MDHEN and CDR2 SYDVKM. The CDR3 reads CASSSLTGGNQPQHF. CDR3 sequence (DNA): TGTGCCAGCAGTTCCCTAACAGGGGGGAATCAGCCCCAGCATTTT.